Each of the 4 T cell receptor beta chains below was sequenced from the same sample in a study of cytomegalovirus exposure and HLA in healthy donors (dated by TCRdb to 2016 to 2017). Library creation used the immunoSEQ multiplex PCR assay. For the multiplex PCR, a mixture combining 60 forward primers for TCR Vbeta segments and 13 reverse primers for TCR Jbeta segments was used. TCRdb took this table from immuneACCESS and kept in-frame rearrangements with V and J called. Such tables lack part of the clones; where checked against another copy, unresolved V genes explain under half of the gap, and the rest is unexplained. Across this sample there are 60,000 to 70,000 clones, with approximately 71% seen only once. The ten largest clones take up approximately 7.6% of the sample. Sequenced sample: PBMCs. Receptors were obtained from a man aged 55 to 69 in good health and CMV-seropositive.

The chain is built from TRBV13 and TRBJ2-3; D may be TRBD2 (6 bases). V dropped 5 bases and J dropped 2 bases, with 17 bases sitting between them. CDR1 is PRHDT, CDR2 FYEKMQ, per germline (reference sequence). There are 16 residues in the CDR3. In nucleotides, the CDR3 is TGTGCCAGCAGCCCCGGCGCGGGGTACACCACAGATACGCAGTATTTT. This translates into CASSPGAGYTTDTQYF.

The chain carries TRBV9 and TRBJ1-2; D is possibly TRBD1 (6 bases). V was cut by 3 bases and J by 8 bases, with 20 bases left in between. The CDR3 is 15 amino acids. Germline values: CDR1 SGDLS, CDR2 YYNGEE. The CDR3 sequence is CASSESNRAVGGYTF. The DNA of the CDR3 is TGTGCCAGCAGCGAATCGAACAGGGCTGTGGGGGGCTACACCTTC.

The V gene is TRBV5-1, the J gene TRBJ2-2; D possibly corresponds to TRBD2 (6 bases). V dropped 7 bases and J dropped 0 bases, with 10 bases sitting between them. CDR1 and CDR2 (germline): SGHRS, YFSETQ. The CDR3 totals 14 residues. CDR3: CASAAGANTGELFF. DNA for the CDR3: TGCGCCAGCGCAGCGGGCGCGAACACCGGGGAGCTGTTTTTT.

The chain couples TRBV13 to TRBJ2-7; TRBD2 agrees at 8 bases. The V segment lost 4 bases and the J segment 5 bases; nucleotides outside the gene matches: 10. The CDR3 has 15 residues. Germline V lookup: CDR1 PRHDT, CDR2 FYEKMQ (reference sequence). CDR3 nucleotide sequence: TGTGCCAGCAGCTCTCCGGGGGGGCCTGAGGACGAGCAGTACTTC. This translates into CASSSPGGPEDEQYF.